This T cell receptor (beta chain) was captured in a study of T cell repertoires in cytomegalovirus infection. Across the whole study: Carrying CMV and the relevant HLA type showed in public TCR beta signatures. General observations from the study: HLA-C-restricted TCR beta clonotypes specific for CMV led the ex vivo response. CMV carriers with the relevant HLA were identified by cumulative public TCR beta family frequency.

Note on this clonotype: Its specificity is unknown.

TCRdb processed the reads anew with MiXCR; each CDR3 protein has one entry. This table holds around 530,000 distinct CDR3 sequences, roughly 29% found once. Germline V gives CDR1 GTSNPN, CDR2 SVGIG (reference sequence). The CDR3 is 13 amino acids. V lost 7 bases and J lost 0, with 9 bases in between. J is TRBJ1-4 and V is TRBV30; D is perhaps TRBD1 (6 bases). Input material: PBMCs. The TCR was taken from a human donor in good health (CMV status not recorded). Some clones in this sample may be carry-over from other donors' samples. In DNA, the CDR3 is TGTGCCTCGTCAGGGGCAACTAATGAAAAACTGTTTTTT. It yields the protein CASSGATNEKLFF.